This entry describes one T cell receptor beta chain. Germline V lookup: CDR1 GTSNPN, CDR2 SVGIG (reference sequence). V was cut by 0 bases and J by 6 bases, with 6 bases left in between. The CDR3 runs 12 residues. Adult donors, all healthy and HIV-negative, had no recent acute infections or vaccinations. The method was immunoSEQ multiplex PCR; TCRdb's version includes in-frame clones alone and lacks a portion of them. The sample includes about 1.5 million clones, 95% to 99% of them seen just once. The data are from a study of shared clonotypes between healthy human individuals. The sample taken for sequencing was naive CD4+ T cells sorted from blood. Subset described: CD45RA+ positively selected. This chain links TRBV30 with TRBJ1-3, with D unresolved. The receptor's source is a man aged 25-45 years in good health. Written as DNA, the CDR3 is TGTGCCTGGAGTGTATCTCTAAACACCATATATTTT. Translating it yields CAWSVSLNTIYF.